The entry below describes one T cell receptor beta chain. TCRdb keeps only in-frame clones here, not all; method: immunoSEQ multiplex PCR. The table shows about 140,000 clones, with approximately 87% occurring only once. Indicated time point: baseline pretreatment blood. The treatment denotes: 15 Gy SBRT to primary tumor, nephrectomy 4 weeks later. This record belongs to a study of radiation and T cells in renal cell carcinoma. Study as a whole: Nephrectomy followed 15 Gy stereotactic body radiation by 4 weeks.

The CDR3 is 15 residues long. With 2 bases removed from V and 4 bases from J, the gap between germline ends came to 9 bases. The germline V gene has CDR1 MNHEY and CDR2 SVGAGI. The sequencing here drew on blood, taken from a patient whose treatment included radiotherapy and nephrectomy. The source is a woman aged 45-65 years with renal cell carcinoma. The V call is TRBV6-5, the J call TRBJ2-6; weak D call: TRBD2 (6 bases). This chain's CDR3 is CASSYGGGGANVLTF. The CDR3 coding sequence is TGTGCCAGCAGTTACGGTGGAGGGGGGGCCAACGTCCTGACTTTC.